The present T cell receptor (beta chain) was sequenced within a study of blood T cells in healthy people across ages. Study-level results: TCR beta diversity correlated strongly with naive T cell percentage. Fewer expanded clones and more diversity marked long-lived versus aged donors.

For the second PCR, which ran for about 6 to 11 cycles, a sample-barcoded 5' primer and a J-beta primer mix were used. TCRdb ran MiXCR on the 5' RACE reads and lists one entry per CDR3 protein. The data contain about 800,000 distinct CDR3 sequences, roughly 25% of them singletons. The CDR3 runs 16 residues. In germline, CDR1 is MNHEY, CDR2 SMNVEV (reference sequence). The ends lost 5 bases at V and 7 bases at J; junction bases unmatched: 12. Concerning this clonotype itself: Its specificity is unknown.

The individuals who served as donors were healthy Caucasians living in Russia, aged roughly 6 to 95. The same sample was also used in a study of T cells of mothers and their children.

The sequence was obtained from a boy between 10 and 17 years old in good health. The chain combines TRBV27 with TRBJ2-1; 9 bases line up with TRBD2. The specimen was blood. Here the CDR3 DNA reads TGTGCCAGCAGTAGACTAGCGGATCACCCCCTTAATGAGCAGTTCTTC. This sequence encodes CASSRLADHPLNEQFF.